This T cell receptor (beta chain) was observed in a study of vaccination effects on CD4 cells after COVID-19. Study summary: Relative to the second dose, post-vaccine samples were obtained a median of 72 days later.

Antigen-specific CD4+ T cells were expanded with viral peptide pools in the ViraFEST assay before sequencing. Following a roughly ten-day culture, CD4+ T cells were purified. Participants received two doses of either the BNT162b2 or mRNA-1273 vaccine. With 7.5 to 10 ug/ml peptides and 9.5 to 10 IU/ml IL-2, around 2.1 million PBMC per well were cultured. The V end was cut by 0 bases, the J end by 7 bases, with 17 bases between. The CDR3 runs to 15 residues. CDR1 is SGHNT and CDR2 is YYREEE in the germline V gene (reference sequence). TCRdb's copy holds only in-frame clones and misses some; the assay was immunoSEQ multiplex PCR. The sample holds 15,000 or so clones, roughly 76% seen once. This clone was counted only a few times. What it recognizes is unknown. Overall study results and limits: There were few convalescent patients in the study and no early post-infection timepoints. Both infection-induced and vaccine-induced clones contracted markedly at late post-vaccination timepoints.

The source is a human donor who received a COVID-19 vaccine. The rearrangement uses TRBV5-4 and TRBJ2-7, with D uncertain. This specimen consisted of CD4+ T cells from PBMCs cultured with HCoV-NL63 spike peptides, obtained after COVID-19 vaccination. The CDR3 here is CASSLAKSPYGEQYF. CDR3 DNA: TGTGCCAGCAGCTTGGCGAAATCTCCTTACGGGGAGCAGTACTTC.